The T cell receptor beta chain described here comes from a study of T cells in tuberculosis. At the level of the study: This South African cohort compared adolescents with or without latent tuberculosis against adults with active tuberculosis.

Germline values: CDR1 MNHNY, CDR2 SVGAGI (reference sequence). J gave up 0 bases and V 7 bases, and 5 bases lay outside the gene matches. The CDR3 extends over 14 amino acids. This clone was observed once. Repertoires were generated with immunoSEQ multiplex PCR, while TCRdb's copy carries only in-frame clones and drops some. The sample consists of over 30,000 clones, approximately 93% of them appearing once. Time point described: new active TB diagnosis, blood taken before or within 7 days of starting treatment. The specimen was PBMCs, collected at tuberculosis diagnosis. This chain joins TRBV6-6 and TRBJ2-7, with TRBD1 identical over 8 bases. The TCR sequence derives from an adult with tuberculosis. The DNA of the CDR3 is TGTGCCAGCACCGCCGACAGGGGCTCCTACGAGCAGTACTTC. It is translated as CASTADRGSYEQYF.